A selection of T cell receptor beta chains follows, all from one sample in a study of blood T cell repertoires in COVID-19. Produced via immunoSEQ multiplex PCR; TCRdb's table is partial and in-frame only. Among about 44,000 clones listed, around 80% were seen once. Material for sequencing was peripheral blood. The receptors originated from a human donor in a cohort sampled during active COVID-19. Each CDR3 is given with its conserved first and last residue. A D gene is named only where the DNA matches it firmly. Only some rows state a clone size, as once, few, many or a class for expanded clones.

>-|TRBD1|TRBJ2-4|TRBV4-1
CASSQDGGQGSGAKNIQYF
TGCGCCAGCAGCCAAGATGGAGGACAGGGGAGTGGGGCCAAAAACATTCAGTACTTC
>-|TRBD2|TRBJ2-5|TRBV4-1
CASSQGNSGGQETQYF
TGCGCCAGCAGCCAAGGCAATAGCGGGGGACAAGAGACCCAGTACTTC
>-|-|TRBJ2-2|TRBV24-1
CATSDPVVPGELFF
TGTGCCACCAGTGACCCAGTGGTTCCCGGGGAGTTGTTTTTT
>-|TRBD1|TRBJ1-6|TRBV4-2
CASSPRGQYNSPLHF
TGTGCCAGCAGCCCGCGGGGACAGTATAATTCACCCCTCCACTTT
>-|-|TRBJ1-1|TRBV20-1
CSATRNTEAFF
TGCAGTGCTACCAGGAACACTGAAGCTTTCTTT
>-|TRBD2|TRBJ2-1|TRBV14
CASSLRATSGGWNEQFF
TGTGCCAGCAGCCTCCGCGCGACTAGCGGGGGGTGGAATGAGCAGTTCTTC
>-|TRBD1|TRBJ1-2|TRBV12-3/TRBV12-4
CASRLGQGYGYTF
TGTGCCAGCAGGCTGGGACAGGGGTATGGCTACACCTTC
>-|-|TRBJ2-7|TRBV18
CASSPPQPTYEQYF
TGTGCCAGCTCACCACCACAGCCAACCTACGAGCAGTACTTC
>-|-|TRBJ1-5|TRBV4-1
CASSQDPTLTPGHF
TGCGCCAGCAGCCAAGACCCCACCCTGACGCCGGGGCATTTT
>-|-|TRBJ1-1|TRBV10-3
CATDTGGNTEAFF
TGTGCCACGGATACCGGCGGGAACACTGAAGCTTTCTTT
>-|TRBD1|TRBJ2-2|TRBV19
CASRPGQGTGELFF
TGTGCCAGTCGGCCGGGACAGGGAACCGGGGAGCTGTTTTTT
>once|-|TRBJ2-2|TRBV6-2/TRBV6-3
CASSYRGTGELFF
TGTGCCAGCAGTTACAGGGGCACCGGGGAGCTGTTTTTT
>-|-|TRBJ2-6|TRBV5-1
CASSLAGDTGANVLTF
TGCGCCAGCAGCTTGGCCGGGGATACTGGGGCCAACGTCCTGACTTTC
>-|TRBD2|TRBJ2-1|TRBV3-1/TRBV3-2
CASSYLAGGLNEQFF
TGTGCCAGCAGCTATCTAGCGGGGGGTTTGAATGAGCAGTTCTTC
>-|TRBD1|TRBJ1-5|TRBV19
CASSIGPGQGKGSNQPQHF
TGTGCCAGTAGTATTGGGCCGGGACAGGGGAAAGGGAGCAATCAGCCCCAGCATTTT
>-|TRBD2|TRBJ2-1|TRBV19
CASSTGGNYNEQFF
TGTGCCAGTAGCACGGGGGGTAACTACAATGAGCAGTTCTTC
>-|TRBD2|TRBJ2-3|TRBV28
CAASGGKDTQYF
TGTGCCGCTAGCGGGGGGAAAGATACGCAGTATTTT
>-|-|TRBJ2-2|TRBV7-9
CASSSHGIGELFF
TGTGCCAGCAGCTCGCATGGCATCGGGGAGCTGTTTTTT
>-|-|TRBJ2-3|TRBV10-3
CAISIGASTSTQYF
TGTGCCATCAGCATAGGGGCCAGCACAAGTACGCAGTATTTT
>-|TRBD2|TRBJ2-2|TRBV4-3
CASSQDLLLAGGLGTGELFF
TGCGCCAGCAGCCAAGATCTTTTACTAGCGGGGGGGCTAGGCACCGGGGAGCTGTTTTTT
>-|TRBD1|TRBJ1-5|TRBV19
CASSLRTGAFQPQHF
TGTGCCAGTAGTCTCCGGACAGGGGCTTTTCAGCCCCAGCATTTT
>-|-|TRBJ2-2|TRBV2
CASSVTRNTGELFF
TGTGCCAGCAGTGTCACGAGAAACACCGGGGAGCTGTTTTTT
>-|TRBD2|TRBJ2-1|TRBV5-6
CASSPPGGGSYNEQFF
TGTGCCAGCAGCCCCCCGGGAGGGGGCTCCTACAATGAGCAGTTCTTC
>-|-|TRBJ2-2|TRBV19
CASTNPNTGELFF
TGTGCCAGTACCAATCCGAACACCGGGGAGCTGTTTTTT
>-|-|TRBJ1-4|TRBV11-2
CASSTRTTNEKLFF
TGTGCCAGCAGCACGAGGACAACTAATGAAAAACTGTTTTTT
>-|TRBD1|TRBJ1-2|TRBV27
CASSSTGGRAYTF
TGTGCCAGCAGTTCAACAGGGGGCCGAGCCTACACCTTC
>-|TRBD1|TRBJ1-1|TRBV28
CASLYRGVDTEAFF
TGTGCCAGCCTATACAGGGGGGTCGACACTGAAGCTTTCTTT
>-|-|TRBJ1-1|TRBV19
CASRVQGDTEAFF
TGTGCCAGTAGGGTACAGGGTGACACTGAAGCTTTCTTT
>-|TRBD2|TRBJ2-1|TRBV29-1
CSVGGAGGQYEQFF
TGCAGCGTTGGGGGAGCGGGGGGCCAGTATGAGCAGTTCTTC
>-|-|TRBJ2-1|TRBV9
CASSLSRGPQFF
TGTGCCAGCAGCCTCTCTCGCGGCCCGCAGTTCTTC
>-|TRBD1|TRBJ1-1|TRBV11-2
CASSSGQGLRAFF
TGTGCCAGCAGCTCAGGACAGGGGCTGAGGGCTTTCTTT
>once|-|TRBJ1-3|TRBV5-5
CASSPYSRVGNTIYF
TGTGCCAGCAGCCCTTACTCCAGGGTGGGGAACACCATATATTTT
>once|-|TRBJ2-7|TRBV5-1
CASSLLTGNEQYF
TGCGCCAGCAGCTTGCTTACAGGGAACGAGCAGTACTTC
>-|-|TRBJ2-5|TRBV3-1/TRBV3-2
CASSHPGIGETQYF
TGTGCCAGCAGCCACCCAGGGATCGGAGAGACCCAGTACTTC
>-|-|TRBJ2-2|TRBV3-1/TRBV3-2
CASSQLPRELFF
TGTGCCAGCAGCCAACTACCTCGGGAGCTGTTTTTT
>-|-|TRBJ2-1|TRBV9
CASSATPRSSYNEQFF
TGTGCCAGCAGCGCGACGCCGCGGAGCTCCTACAATGAGCAGTTCTTC
>-|-|TRBJ2-5|TRBV6-6
CASSLRGGGTQYF
TGTGCCAGCTCCCTTAGGGGGGGAGGGACCCAGTACTTC
>-|-|TRBJ2-3|TRBV2
CASRATASTDTQYF
TGTGCCAGCAGAGCGACAGCTAGCACAGATACGCAGTATTTT
>-|TRBD2|TRBJ2-3|TRBV12-5
CASGLRTSGGPTDTQYF
TGTGCTAGTGGTTTACGTACTAGCGGGGGCCCTACAGATACGCAGTATTTT